The 19 T cell receptor beta chains given below trace back to one sample, sequenced in a study of CD8+ T cells in alopecia areata. Treatment described: oral pan-JAK inhibitor, 5-10 mg twice daily. Isolated RNA was reverse transcribed into cDNA used as the sequencing template. Assay used: immunoSEQ multiplex PCR; TCRdb lists only in-frame clones, some missing. The data show approximately 220,000 clones, roughly two fifths seen once. Sequencing used CD4+ T cells sorted from blood, obtained around week 34, from a patient treated with tofacitinib. All receptors derive from a human donor with alopecia areata.

DNA for the CDR3: TGTGCCAGCAGCTTTACAGGGTGGGAGAGCACAGATACGCAGTATTTT. It specifies CASSFTGWESTDTQYF. The genes are TRBV7-2 and TRBJ2-3, with D possibly TRBD1 on 6 matching bases. The CDR3 has 16 residues. V was shortened by 3 bases and J by 0 bases, with 13 bases between the two germline ends. Germline V CDR1 and CDR2: SGHTA, FQGNSA.

The chain couples TRBV6-5 to TRBJ2-2; D is ambiguous. Trimming took off 0 bases at V and 6 bases at J, with 11 bases between the two ends. There are 15 residues in the CDR3. Germline loops: CDR1 MNHEY, CDR2 SVGAGI. CDR3 region: CASSYSESGPGELFF. CDR3 DNA: TGTGCCAGCAGTTACTCTGAATCGGGCCCCGGGGAGCTGTTTTTT.

The sample holds a few counts of this clone. The CDR3 reads CASSRQGIDNEQFF. In DNA, the CDR3 is TGTGCCAGCAGCCGACAGGGCATTGACAATGAGCAGTTCTTC. The chain uses TRBV14 and TRBJ2-1; 7 positions agree with TRBD1. The CDR3 extends over 14 amino acids. From germline, CDR1 is SGHDN and CDR2 FVKESK. The V segment lost 4 bases and the J segment 5 bases; nucleotides outside the gene matches: 5.

This clone was observed once. The V call is TRBV5-6, the J call TRBJ2-3, with D uncertain. V lost 0 bases and J 2 bases, leaving 7 bases between the germline ends. CDR1 is SGHDT, CDR2 YYEEEE, per germline. This CDR3 region has 14 residues. The CDR3 DNA reads TGTGCCAGCAGCTTGGGCCAGCCCACAGATACGCAGTATTTT. Translation: CASSLGQPTDTQYF.

This clone has just a few counts. The genes are TRBV11-3 and TRBJ2-1; TRBD2 matches at 10 bases. CDR3 size: 14 residues. CDR1 SGHNT and CDR2 YENEEA come from the germline V gene. After removal of 5 bases from V and 7 bases from J, the junction contained 5 bases not matched to a gene. In DNA, the CDR3 is TGTGCCAGCAGCGCGGGACTAGCGAGGAATGAGCAGTTCTTC. This encodes CASSAGLARNEQFF.

This clone was recorded a few times. The J gene is TRBJ1-6, the V gene TRBV2; D may be TRBD1 (5 bases). This CDR3 spans 15 amino acids. Trimming shortened V by 2 bases and J by 10 bases, and 15 bases separated the two germline ends. Germline CDR1 reads SNHLY; CDR2 reads FYNNEI. The CDR3 sequence is CASSEMRTGQSPLHF. The CDR3 nucleotides read TGTGCCAGCAGTGAAATGAGAACAGGCCAATCACCCCTCCACTTT.

This sequence joins TRBV7-9 and TRBJ2-6; TRBD1 aligns across 10 bases. The germline V gene encodes CDR1 SEHNR and CDR2 FQNEAQ (reference sequence). The CDR3 is 19 amino acids. Losses at the gene ends were 1 base for V and 2 bases for J; bases not matched to a gene: 8. CDR3 sequence reads: CASSLGWTGGLTGANVLTF. In DNA, the CDR3 is TGTGCCAGCAGCTTAGGCTGGACAGGGGGTTTGACTGGGGCCAACGTCCTGACTTTC.

The chain carries TRBV7-2 and TRBJ2-5; D call uncertain. Germline-derived CDR1 and CDR2 are SGHTA and FQGNSA. V lost 2 bases and J 7 bases, leaving 5 bases between the germline ends. This CDR3 region has 11 residues. The CDR3 here is CASSLLLTQYF. The CDR3 DNA reads as TGTGCCAGCAGCTTACTTTTGACCCAGTACTTC.

The chain recombines TRBV23-1 with TRBJ1-5; D remains unclear. TRBV23-1 is given ORF status, its function remaining uncertain. This CDR3 has 20 residues. The V and J ends lost 4 bases and 0 bases respectively, with 25 bases between them. The chain's CDR3 is CASSPFTLLGRQDSNQPQHF. The CDR3, as DNA: TGCGCCAGCAGTCCCTTCACCCTACTCGGACGGCAAGATAGCAATCAGCCCCAGCATTTT.

This chain links TRBV4-2 with TRBJ2-7, with TRBD2 identical over 9 bases. CDR1 is LGHNA, CDR2 YNFKEQ, per germline. J lost 0 bases, V lost 3 bases, and 6 bases had no gene match. The CDR3 is made up of 16 amino acids. The CDR3 DNA reads TGTGCCAGCAGCCAGGGCCTAGCGGGAAGCTCCTACGAGCAGTACTTC. It yields the protein CASSQGLAGSSYEQYF.

This clone turned up a few times. Within the sample, other DNA sequences also encode this same CDR3. CDR3 coding DNA: TGTGCCAGCAGTGAAGCGAGGAGGACAGGGAATCAGCCCCAGCATTTT. Protein: CASSEARRTGNQPQHF. The chain carries TRBV6-1 and TRBJ1-5; TRBD1 aligns across 8 bases. Germline CDR1 reads MNHNS; CDR2 reads SASEGT. The CDR3 consists of 16 residues. J lost 4 bases, V lost 0 bases, and 5 bases had no gene match.

The gene calls are TRBV30 and TRBJ1-3, with D possibly TRBD1 on 6 matching bases. V lost 2 bases and J 1 base, leaving 15 bases between the germline ends. Germline V gene lookup returns CDR1 GTSNPN and CDR2 SVGIG (reference sequence). CDR3 length: 16 amino acids. The CDR3 reads CAWSLGGQSSGNTIYF. The CDR3 coding sequence is TGTGCCTGGAGTCTAGGGGGTCAAAGTTCTGGAAACACCATATATTTT.

This clone was seen only a few times. This chain uses TRBV7-9 with TRBJ1-1; TRBD1 matches 9 bases. V was clipped by 2 bases and J by 3 bases; unmatched bases: 1. The CDR3 is 14 amino acids. Per germline, CDR1 SEHNR and CDR2 FQNEAQ (reference sequence). The CDR3 coding sequence is TGTGCCAGCAGCTTACGGGACAGGGACACTGAAGCTTTCTTT. It is translated as CASSLRDRDTEAFF. Together with reference TRBV7-9 and TRBJ1-1, the CDR3 gives the full variable domain: DTGVSQNPRHKITKRGQNVTFRCDPISEHNRLYWYRQTLGQGPEFLTYFQNEAQLEKSRLLSDRFSAERPKGSFSTLEIQRTEQGDSAMYLCASSLRDRDTEAFFGQGTRLTVV.

This clone came up a few times. This chain links TRBV30 with TRBJ1-3; no reliable D call. Looked up from germline, CDR1 is GTSNPN and CDR2 is SVGIG (reference sequence). With 0 bases removed from V and 0 bases from J, the gap between germline ends came to 6 bases. The CDR3 contains 14 residues. The CDR3 nucleotides are TGTGCCTGGAGTGTACTTAGCTCTGGAAACACCATATATTTT. It codes for CAWSVLSSGNTIYF. Full variable domain (rest looked up from reference TRBV30 and TRBJ1-3): SQTIHQWPATLVQPVGSPLSLECTVEGTSNPNLYWYRQAAGRGLQLLFYSVGIGQISSEVPQNLSASRPQDRQFILSSKKLLLSDSGFYLCAWSVLSSGNTIYFGEGSWLTVV.

The V and J genes are TRBV2 and TRBJ1-5; D gene uncertain. This CDR3 is built from 13 residues. Germline CDR1 SNHLY, CDR2 FYNNEI. V was trimmed by 4 bases and J by 7 bases, leaving 11 bases between them. In DNA form, the CDR3 reads TGTGCCAGCAGTGGGAGGGAGGACCAGCCCCAGCATTTT. As protein: CASSGREDQPQHF.

In this sample, this clone turned up once. The rearrangement joins TRBV5-1 to TRBJ1-2; D not certain. The CDR3 loop spans 14 amino acids. The V end was cut by 3 bases, the J end by 2 bases, with 11 bases between. CDR1 is SGHRS and CDR2 is YFSETQ in the germline V gene. The chain's CDR3 is CASSSTRANYGYTF. The DNA for the CDR3 is TGCGCCAGCAGCTCGACAAGGGCCAACTATGGCTACACCTTC.

This clone was observed many times. The chain links TRBV18 to TRBJ2-1; 8 nucleotides agree with TRBD1. Germline trimming cut 11 bases from V and 6 bases from J; bases unmatched to any gene: 12. This CDR3 is 14 amino acids long. Per germline, CDR1 KGHSH and CDR2 LQKENI. This CDR3 reads CAGQGQGARNEQFF. The CDR3 nucleotides read TGTGCCGGCCAGGGGCAGGGGGCGCGCAATGAGCAGTTCTTC.

The chain combines TRBV18 with TRBJ1-5; D is unresolved. This CDR3 has 14 amino acids. Trimming cost V 6 bases and J 2 bases, with 11 bases left between them. CDR1 and CDR2 from the germline V gene are KGHSH and LQKENI. The CDR3 is CASSPDAGNQPQHF. CDR3 sequence (DNA): TGTGCCAGCTCCCCGGACGCGGGCAATCAGCCCCAGCATTTT.

J is TRBJ1-5 and V is TRBV25-1; D ambiguous. From germline, CDR1 is MGHDK and CDR2 SYGVNS. Trimming took off 1 base at V and 1 base at J, with 5 bases between the two ends. The CDR3 extends over 14 amino acids. For the CDR3, the DNA is TGTGCCAGCAGTGAATCCCTGAGCAATCAGCCCCAGCATTTT. Protein: CASSESLSNQPQHF.